One and the same sample provided the 29 T cell receptor beta chains below, sequenced in a study of beta chain features in type 1 diabetes. All of the isolated RNA was reverse transcribed, so expressed TCRB transcripts were sequenced. The assay was immunoSEQ multiplex PCR, and TCRdb's table has in-frame clones only and misses some. The sample carries a few hundred thousand clones, 30% recorded once. Sequencing was carried out using naive CD4+ T cells from blood. These receptors were taken from a man in his late teens or twenties in good health.

The V and J genes are TRBV29-1 and TRBJ2-1, with D maybe TRBD2 (5 bases). Trimming took off 5 bases at V and 2 bases at J, with 13 bases between the two ends. The germline CDR1 and CDR2 sequences are SQVTM and ANQGSEA. The CDR3 totals 14 residues. The DNA for the CDR3 is TGCAGCGTTATTCCTAGCTGGGCCTACAATGAGCAGTTCTTC. This codes for CSVIPSWAYNEQFF.

This clone was counted only a few times. J is TRBJ2-2 and V is TRBV30; TRBD2 might be the D (5 bases). CDR3 length: 13 residues. Germline V gene data show CDR1 as GTSNPN and CDR2 as SVGIG (reference sequence). Trimming took off 5 bases at V and 6 bases at J, with 13 bases between the two ends. In DNA form, the CDR3 reads TGTGCCTGGGCTCCGAGGGAACCCGGGGAGCTGTTTTTT. It is translated as CAWAPREPGELFF.

This clone was detected only a few times. DNA for the CDR3: TGTGCCTGGAGTGTAAAGCAATATACGCAGTATTTT. It encodes CAWSVKQYTQYF. The V and J genes are TRBV30 and TRBJ2-3; D unclear. Looked up from germline, CDR1 is GTSNPN and CDR2 is SVGIG (reference sequence). The V end was cut by 0 bases, the J end by 7 bases, with 8 bases between. This CDR3 comprises 12 residues.

The sample holds a few counts of this clone. Other DNA sequences within the sample encode an identical CDR3. This sequence joins TRBV30 and TRBJ1-1; D is ambiguous. The V and J ends lost 3 bases and 2 bases respectively, with 10 bases between them. The CDR3 has 13 amino acids. From germline, CDR1 is GTSNPN and CDR2 SVGIG (reference sequence). CDR3 loop: CAWRGQPNTEAFF. DNA of the CDR3: TGTGCCTGGAGGGGCCAGCCAAACACTGAAGCTTTCTTT.

This chain uses TRBV7-9 with TRBJ2-5, with D possibly matching TRBD2 (5 bases). V shed 3 bases and J shed 5 bases, with 16 bases lying between them. The CDR3 totals 15 residues. CDR1 and CDR2 from the germline V gene are SEHNR and FQNEAQ (reference sequence). The DNA of the CDR3 is TGTGCCAGCAGCTTTACGAGACTAAAGGTGGAGACCCAGTACTTC. Translated: CASSFTRLKVETQYF.

The genes are TRBV7-3 and TRBJ2-1; D not certain. Germline V lookup: CDR1 SGHTA, CDR2 FQGTGA. The CDR3 consists of 12 residues. Trimming stripped 6 bases from V and 5 bases from J, with 8 bases between. The CDR3 loop reads CASSEGNNEQFF. For the CDR3, the DNA is TGTGCCAGCAGTGAAGGGAACAATGAGCAGTTCTTC.

The rearrangement joins TRBV27 to TRBJ2-2; 9 bases map to TRBD1. From germline, CDR1 is MNHEY and CDR2 SMNVEV (reference sequence). Trimming removed 4 bases from V and 5 bases from J; junction bases left unmatched: 2. The CDR3 sequence is 14 residues long. The CDR3 DNA reads TGTGCCAGCAGTTCGACAGGGGGAACCGGGGAGCTGTTTTTT. Its translation: CASSSTGGTGELFF.

This clone came up a few times. The V call is TRBV30, the J call TRBJ1-1; 7 nucleotides align to TRBD1. V shed 8 bases, J shed 8 bases, and the junction held 11 bases outside the gene matches. Germline V lookup: CDR1 GTSNPN, CDR2 SVGIG (reference sequence). This CDR3 has 12 residues. CDR3 DNA: TGTGCCGGCGACAGGGCGTGGGCCGAAGCTTTCTTT. Translation gives CAGDRAWAEAFF.

This chain joins TRBV28 and TRBJ2-3, with 13 bases lining up with TRBD2. This CDR3 is built from 15 residues. With 5 bases clipped from V and 4 bases from J, the junction kept 3 bases outside the gene matches. CDR1 is MDHEN and CDR2 is SYDVKM in the germline V gene. CDR3 DNA: TGTGCCAGCAGTAGGACTAGCGGGAGCGCAGATACGCAGTATTTT. Protein: CASSRTSGSADTQYF.

The chain links TRBV5-4 to TRBJ2-1, with 9 positions matching TRBD1. The germline V gene has CDR1 SGHNT and CDR2 YYREEE (reference sequence). Trimming took 3 bases from V and 3 from J; bases not matched to a gene: 4. This CDR3 contains 15 residues. CDR3 DNA: TGTGCCAGCAGCTATCCGGGACAGGGCTACAATGAGCAGTTCTTC. It translates to CASSYPGQGYNEQFF.

The DNA of the CDR3 is TGTGCCAGCAGTCATCGGACAGGGAACTCCTACAATGAGCAGTTCTTC. Its protein is CASSHRTGNSYNEQFF. The rearrangement joins TRBV7-9 to TRBJ2-1; 8 bases align to TRBD1. The CDR3 has 16 amino acids. CDR1 and CDR2 (germline): SEHNR, FQNEAQ (reference sequence). After removal of 6 bases from V and 0 bases from J, the junction contained 7 bases not matched to a gene.

This clone came up a few times. The chain joins TRBV10-3 to TRBJ2-3; D ambiguous. The V gene lost 8 bases and the J gene lost 6 bases, with 6 bases spanning the gap. This CDR3 has 10 residues. The germline CDR1 and CDR2 sequences are ENHRY and SYGVKD. CDR3 DNA sequence: TGTGCCATCGGAAGGGATACGCAGTATTTT. It encodes CAIGRDTQYF.

The chain couples TRBV7-9 to TRBJ2-1; D unresolved. There are 16 residues in the CDR3. The V and J ends lost 0 bases and 2 bases respectively, with 11 bases between them. In germline, CDR1 is SEHNR, CDR2 FQNEAQ (reference sequence). The CDR3 DNA sequence: TGTGCCAGCAGCTTAGCAGAAAGTATCACCTACAATGAGCAGTTCTTC. Its protein is CASSLAESITYNEQFF.

The chain uses TRBV2 and TRBJ2-3; D gene uncertain. This CDR3 comprises 13 residues. Germline V gives CDR1 SNHLY, CDR2 FYNNEI. V lost 3 bases to trimming and J lost 4 bases, with 8 bases between them. CDR3 region: CASSELLPDTQYF. The DNA for the CDR3 is TGTGCCAGCAGTGAGTTACTGCCAGATACGCAGTATTTT.

V is TRBV2 and J is TRBJ2-1; D is ambiguous. Germline loops: CDR1 SNHLY, CDR2 FYNNEI. Trimming stripped 5 bases from V and 3 bases from J, with 11 bases between. This CDR3 comprises 14 residues. This CDR3 is CASSRGRIYNEQFF. The CDR3 coding sequence is TGTGCCAGCAGTCGTGGGCGGATCTACAATGAGCAGTTCTTC.

Only a few counts were recorded for this clone. V usage is TRBV5-1 and J usage is TRBJ1-1; D ambiguous. The germline CDR1 and CDR2 sequences are SGHRS and YFSETQ. The CDR3 runs to 14 residues. The V end was cut by 1 base, the J end by 6 bases, with 13 bases between. The CDR3, as DNA: TGCGCCAGCAGCTTGACCCGGGAAGGAGCTGAAGCTTTCTTT. Its translation: CASSLTREGAEAFF.

This clone showed up just a few times. This chain connects TRBV5-1 to TRBJ1-4, with 7 bases that match TRBD1. The CDR3 extends over 15 amino acids. The J segment lost 5 bases and the V segment lost 4 bases, leaving 8 bases of the junction unmatched. Germline CDR1 and CDR2: SGHRS and YFSETQ. The CDR3 DNA follows: TGCGCCAGCAGCGCAGAGACAGGGTGGAATGAAAAACTGTTTTTT. This translates into CASSAETGWNEKLFF.

The genes are TRBV7-2 and TRBJ2-3, with D perhaps TRBD1 or TRBD2 (5 bases each). With 5 bases removed from V and 4 bases from J, the gap between germline ends came to 16 bases. CDR1 and CDR2 from the germline V gene are SGHTA and FQGNSA. The length of the CDR3 is 15 residues. CDR3 sequence reads: CASSPRVVGADTQYF. The CDR3 coding sequence is TGTGCCAGCAGCCCGCGGGTAGTAGGGGCAGATACGCAGTATTTT.

The chain couples TRBV4-3 to TRBJ2-7, with 8 nucleotides matching TRBD1. CDR3 size: 15 residues. Germline loops: CDR1 LGHNA, CDR2 YSLEER. The trim removed 0 bases at V and 7 bases at J, leaving 8 bases unmatched. CDR3 region: CASSQDRQGFREQYF. CDR3 bases: TGCGCCAGCAGCCAAGATAGACAGGGGTTTAGGGAGCAGTACTTC.

This clone was picked up a small number of times. The chain has TRBV7-2 and TRBJ2-1, with 15 nucleotides matching TRBD2. This CDR3 has 15 residues. After removal of 4 bases from V and 8 bases from J, the junction contained 3 bases not matched to a gene. Per germline, CDR1 SGHTA and CDR2 FQGNSA. This CDR3 reads CASSSRTSGRDEQFF. The CDR3 nucleotides read TGTGCCAGCAGCTCTCGGACTAGCGGGAGGGATGAGCAGTTCTTC.

This clone was recorded a few times. This chain uses TRBV29-1 with TRBJ2-1; D is uncertain. The CDR3 spans 10 residues. The germline CDR1 and CDR2 sequences are SQVTM and ANQGSEA. Trimming took off 6 bases at V and 7 bases at J, with 7 bases between the two ends. The CDR3 nucleotides are TGCAGCGTCCGTAGAAATGAGCAGTTCTTC. This codes for CSVRRNEQFF.

This clone was detected only once. This rearrangement joins TRBV7-2 to TRBJ1-2, with TRBD1 matching 7 bases. V shed 3 bases and J 6 bases; nucleotides not matched to a gene: 7. CDR1 is SGHTA and CDR2 is FQGNSA in the germline V gene. CDR3 size: 14 residues. The CDR3 region is CASSLRDRYHGYTF. The DNA for the CDR3 is TGTGCCAGCAGCTTGAGGGACAGATATCATGGCTACACCTTC.

The rearrangement links TRBV18 to TRBJ1-2; D uncertain. The germline V and J ends were trimmed by 2 bases and 4 bases, with 14 bases remaining between them. CDR1 is KGHSH, CDR2 LQKENI, per germline. CDR3 size: 15 residues. CDR3 DNA: TGTGCCAGCTCACCAGGTCACAGTCTACTCTATGGCTACACCTTC. Its protein product is CASSPGHSLLYGYTF.

This chain connects TRBV23-1 to TRBJ2-3; TRBD2 matches at 9 bases. Being an ORF, TRBV23-1 has a function that is uncertain. The V gene end was trimmed by 2 bases and the J gene end by 4 bases; junction bases not matched to a gene: 7. This CDR3 has 16 residues. CDR3 bases: TGCGCCAGCAGTCAAGAAGGTAGCGGGAGATCAGATACGCAGTATTTT. This gives the protein CASSQEGSGRSDTQYF.

This chain joins TRBV4-3 and TRBJ2-2; D is uncertain. Deletions cut 0 bases from V and 5 bases from J, with 10 bases between. There are 15 residues in the CDR3. Germline V gene sequence: CDR1 LGHNA, CDR2 YSLEER. CDR3 in DNA: TGCGCCAGCAGCCAAGATCGCCCCAGGACCGGGGAGCTGTTTTTT. This encodes CASSQDRPRTGELFF.

The chain is built from TRBV20-1 and TRBJ2-1; D call uncertain. The germline gives CDR1 DFQATT, CDR2 SNEGSKA (reference sequence). Trimming took off 5 bases at V and 14 bases at J, with 13 bases between the two ends. CDR3 size: 10 residues. The CDR3 reads CSAPLGKKFF. The CDR3 nucleotides are TGCAGTGCTCCTCTGGGGAAGAAGTTCTTC.

This clone came up a few times. The V call is TRBV29-1, the J call TRBJ1-2; 8 nucleotides agree with TRBD1. From germline, CDR1 is SQVTM and CDR2 ANQGSEA. Germline trimming cut 7 bases from V and 10 bases from J; bases unmatched to any gene: 8. This CDR3 is built from 11 residues. DNA for the CDR3: TGCAGCGCTGGACAGGGATTCGACTACACCTTC. Protein sequence: CSAGQGFDYTF.

The chain links TRBV7-2 to TRBJ2-1; maybe TRBD1 (6 bases). Trimming cost V 4 bases and J 2 bases, with 15 bases left between them. The CDR3 is made up of 16 amino acids. Germline loops: CDR1 SGHTA, CDR2 FQGNSA. The CDR3 DNA follows: TGTGCCAGCAGCTCCCAACTGGGGGCCGCCTACAATGAGCAGTTCTTC. Protein: CASSSQLGAAYNEQFF.

The genes are TRBV27 and TRBJ2-3; 7 bases are a match to TRBD2. The CDR3 is made up of 16 amino acids. Germline values: CDR1 MNHEY, CDR2 SMNVEV (reference sequence). After removal of 2 bases from V and 1 base from J, the junction contained 6 bases not matched to a gene. The CDR3 region has the DNA TGTGCCAGCAGTTTACTTCTAACTAGCGGCACAGATACGCAGTATTTT. Its protein product is CASSLLLTSGTDTQYF.